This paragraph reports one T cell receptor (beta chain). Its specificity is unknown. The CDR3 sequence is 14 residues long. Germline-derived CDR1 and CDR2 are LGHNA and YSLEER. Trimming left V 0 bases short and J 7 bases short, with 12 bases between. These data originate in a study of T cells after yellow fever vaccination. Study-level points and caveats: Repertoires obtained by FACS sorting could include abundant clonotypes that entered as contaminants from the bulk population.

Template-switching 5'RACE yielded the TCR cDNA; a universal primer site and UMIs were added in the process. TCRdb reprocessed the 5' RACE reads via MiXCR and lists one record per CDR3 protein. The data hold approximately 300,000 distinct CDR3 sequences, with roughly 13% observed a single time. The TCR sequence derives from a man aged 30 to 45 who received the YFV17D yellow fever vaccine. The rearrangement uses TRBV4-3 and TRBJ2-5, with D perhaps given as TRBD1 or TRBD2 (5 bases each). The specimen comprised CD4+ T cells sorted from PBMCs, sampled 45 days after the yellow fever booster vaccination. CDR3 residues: CASSQDLRDGTQYF. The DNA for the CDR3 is TGCGCCAGCAGCCAAGACCTTCGGGACGGGACCCAGTACTTC.